This T cell receptor beta chain was identified in a study of T cell clones after liver transplantation. The overall study: Three of eight recipients were HCV-positive; others had non-autoimmune, non-viral indications. Subjects received no induction therapy and standard immunosuppression until randomization at 12-24 months post-transplant.

In the case of this clone: Its antigen is not identified.

The method was immunoSEQ multiplex PCR; TCRdb's version includes in-frame clones alone and lacks a portion of them. The repertoire includes roughly 40,000 clones, around 84% of them detected once, and about 2.5% sits in the top ten. J gave up 6 bases and V 5 bases, and 10 bases lay outside the gene matches. The length of the CDR3 is 16 residues. CDR1 is SGHAT, CDR2 FQNNGV, per germline. General study results and limits: A larger donor-reactive than third-party decline suggested partial antigen-specific deletion.

This sequence joins TRBV11-2 and TRBJ2-5, with 12 positions matching TRBD2. This receptor was taken from a human patient who received a liver transplant. A share of the T cells may be of graft donor origin. Here the sequenced sample was CD4+ T cells from blood, taken 24 months after liver transplant. Here the CDR3 DNA reads TGTGCCAGCAGCCCGCTAGCGGGAGGGCCGGGAAAGACCCAGTACTTC. Encoded protein: CASSPLAGGPGKTQYF.